This T cell receptor (beta chain) was retrieved from a study of regulatory T cells in long-lasting Graves disease. Relying on iRepertoire HTBI primers and Arm-PCR of CDR3 regions, the team built TCR beta libraries. TCRdb re-called the multiplex PCR reads with MiXCR, one entry per CDR3 protein. The repertoire holds 400,000 to 500,000 distinct CDR3 sequences, about a sixth seen once, with about 10% in the top ten. This clonotype was picked up many times. Noted time point: newly diagnosed GD, antithyroid drugs for less than 3 months. PBMC RNA was the source of the TCR library. The CDR3 is 14 amino acids. Trimming removed 2 bases at V and 1 base at J, with 8 bases between. CDR1 and CDR2 (germline): ENHRY, SYGVKD. The same data also went into a second study, on T cells in Graves' hyperthyroidism and ophthalmopathy. That work adds: First-round RT-PCR of the TCR CDR3 relied on the HTBI primer set.

This clonotype was obtained from a woman aged 30 to 39 with Graves disease. The chain has TRBV10-3 and TRBJ1-1, with D perhaps matching TRBD1 (6 bases). The sequenced sample was peripheral blood mononuclear cells (PBMCs), obtained at new diagnosis, from a patient treated with antithyroid drugs. The CDR3 reads CAISETRGNTEAFF. CDR3 in DNA: TGTGCCATCAGTGAGACCAGGGGGAACACTGAAGCTTTCTTT.